The subject of this entry is one T cell receptor beta chain. The specificity of this receptor is unknown. Base qualities are not recorded, but no much larger clone differs from it by a single base. The data stem from a study of control samples from healthy donors and cancer patients (dated by TCRdb to 2020 to 2022). Library construction relied on the immunoSEQ multiplex PCR assay. The source is immuneACCESS, and TCRdb retained only in-frame sequences with V and J called. Part of the clones is not carried over; for the studies checked, unresolved V genes explain less than half of this, and the remainder is unexplained. This sample comprises about 180,000 clones, approximately 92% of them detected only once. The ten largest clonotypes hold around 1.5% of the sample. This clonotype originated in a man younger than 45 in good health. The sample consisted of blood.

CDR3 loop: CSVDDTGELFF. In nucleotide form, the sequence is TGCAGCGTTGATGACACCGGGGAGCTGTTTTTT. The V and J genes are TRBV29-1 and TRBJ2-2, with the D segment identity uncertain. The germline V gene yields SQVTM for CDR1 and ANQGSEA for CDR2. There are 11 amino acids in the CDR3, from cysteine to phenylalanine inclusive. Solely the CDR3 DNA is kept, with 33 bases framed from the first base. V sheds 3 bases and J sheds 3 bases, leaving 2 bases between their ends.